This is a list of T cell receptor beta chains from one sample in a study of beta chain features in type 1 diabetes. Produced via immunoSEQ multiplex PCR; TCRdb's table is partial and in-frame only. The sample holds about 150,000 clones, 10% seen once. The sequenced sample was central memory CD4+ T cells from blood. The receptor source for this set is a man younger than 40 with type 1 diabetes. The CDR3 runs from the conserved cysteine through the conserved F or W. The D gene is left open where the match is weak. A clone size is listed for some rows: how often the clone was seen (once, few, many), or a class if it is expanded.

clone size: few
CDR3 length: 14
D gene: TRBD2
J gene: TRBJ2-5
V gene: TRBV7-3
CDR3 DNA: TGTGCCAGCAGCTTGGGAGGGGTAGAAGAGACCCAGTACTTC
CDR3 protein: CASSLGGVEETQYF

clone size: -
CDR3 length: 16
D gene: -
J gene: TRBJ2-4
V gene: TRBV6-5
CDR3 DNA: TGTGCCAGCAGTTACTCGACGGGGGTAGACGTGAACATTCAGTACTTC
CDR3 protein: CASSYSTGVDVNIQYF

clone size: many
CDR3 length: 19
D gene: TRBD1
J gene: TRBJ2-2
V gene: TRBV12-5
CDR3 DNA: TGTGCTAGTGCCCCCCGGGACAGGGGGGCCGGGGAAAATACCGGGGAGCTGTTTTTT
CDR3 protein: CASAPRDRGAGENTGELFF

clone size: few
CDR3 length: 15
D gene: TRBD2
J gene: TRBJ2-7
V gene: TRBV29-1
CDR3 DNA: TGCAGCGTTTTCAAACTAGCGGGTACCTCCTACGAGCAGTACTTC
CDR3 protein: CSVFKLAGTSYEQYF

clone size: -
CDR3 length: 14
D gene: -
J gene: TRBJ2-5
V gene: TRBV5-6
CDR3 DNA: TGTGCCAGCCGTTCCTTCGTGCGGGAAGAGACCCAGTACTTC
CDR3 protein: CASRSFVREETQYF

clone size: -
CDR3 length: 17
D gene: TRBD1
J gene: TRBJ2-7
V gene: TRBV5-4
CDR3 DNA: TGTGCCAGCAGCTTGTTCCCAGGGGGCAGGGTTACGAACGAGCAGTACTTC
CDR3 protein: CASSLFPGGRVTNEQYF

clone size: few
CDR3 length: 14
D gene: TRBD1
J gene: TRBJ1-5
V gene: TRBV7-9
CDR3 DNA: TGTGCCAGCAGCTTTACAGGGGAATATCAGCCCCAGCATTTT
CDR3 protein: CASSFTGEYQPQHF

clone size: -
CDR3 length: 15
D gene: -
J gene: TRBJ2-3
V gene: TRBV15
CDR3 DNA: TGTGCCACCAGCAGAGACTGGGGGGACACAGATACGCAGTATTTT
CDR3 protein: CATSRDWGDTDTQYF

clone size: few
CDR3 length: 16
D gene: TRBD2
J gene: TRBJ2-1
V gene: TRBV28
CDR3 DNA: TGTGCCAGCAGTTTAGGGGGGGCTAGCGGGAGCAATGAGCAGTTCTTC
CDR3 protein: CASSLGGASGSNEQFF

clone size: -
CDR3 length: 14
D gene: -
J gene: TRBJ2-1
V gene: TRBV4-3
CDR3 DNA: TGCGCCAGCAGCCAAGAGGGAGGCTACAATGAGCAGTTCTTC
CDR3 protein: CASSQEGGYNEQFF

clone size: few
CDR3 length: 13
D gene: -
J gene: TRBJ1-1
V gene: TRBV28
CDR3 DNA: TGTGCCAGCACTGGGGGCGCGAACACTGAAGCTTTCTTT
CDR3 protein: CASTGGANTEAFF

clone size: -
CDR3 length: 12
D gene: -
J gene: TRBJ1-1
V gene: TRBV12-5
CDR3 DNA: TGTGCTAGTGGTTTATCAGGGGCTAGCGCTTTCTTT
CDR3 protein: CASGLSGASAFF

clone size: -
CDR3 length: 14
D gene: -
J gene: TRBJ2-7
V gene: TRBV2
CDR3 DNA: TGTGCCAGCAGTAACCTACAGCACCCTTACGAGCAGTACTTC
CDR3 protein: CASSNLQHPYEQYF

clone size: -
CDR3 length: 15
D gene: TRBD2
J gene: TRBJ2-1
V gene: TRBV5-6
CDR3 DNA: TGTGCCAGCAGCTTTCTGCGGGAGGCCTACAATGAGCAGTTCTTC
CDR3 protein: CASSFLREAYNEQFF

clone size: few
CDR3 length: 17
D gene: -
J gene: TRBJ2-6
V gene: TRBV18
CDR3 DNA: TGTGCCAGCTCACCACAGGGGCCGGGCTCTGGGGCCAACGTCCTGACTTTC
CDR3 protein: CASSPQGPGSGANVLTF

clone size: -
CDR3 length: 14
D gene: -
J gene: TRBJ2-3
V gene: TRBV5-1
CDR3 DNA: TGCGCCAGCAGCTTTTTGGGGAGCGCAGATACGCAGTATTTT
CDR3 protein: CASSFLGSADTQYF

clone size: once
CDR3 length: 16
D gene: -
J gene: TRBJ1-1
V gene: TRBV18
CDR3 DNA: TGTGCCAGCTCACCACGGCCCGACAGGCAGGGAACTGAAGCTTTCTTT
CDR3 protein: CASSPRPDRQGTEAFF

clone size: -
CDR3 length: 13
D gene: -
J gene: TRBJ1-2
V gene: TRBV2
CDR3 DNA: TGTGCCAGCAGTGAGGGCGCTAACTATGGCTACACCTTC
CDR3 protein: CASSEGANYGYTF

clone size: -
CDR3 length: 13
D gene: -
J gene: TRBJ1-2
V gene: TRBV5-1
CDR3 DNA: TGCGCCAGCAGCTTCGAGGGTGACTATGGCTACACCTTC
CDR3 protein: CASSFEGDYGYTF

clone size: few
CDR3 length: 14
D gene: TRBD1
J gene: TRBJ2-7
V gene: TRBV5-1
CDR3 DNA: TGCGCCAGCAGCATCCGGGACAGCCTCGGCGAGCAGTACTTC
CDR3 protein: CASSIRDSLGEQYF

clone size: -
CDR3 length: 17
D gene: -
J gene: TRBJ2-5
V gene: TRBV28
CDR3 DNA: TGTGCCAGCAGTTTGGACCTTCTAAGCGGTCCCAAGGTACCCAAGTACTTC
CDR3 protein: CASSLDLLSGPKVPKYF

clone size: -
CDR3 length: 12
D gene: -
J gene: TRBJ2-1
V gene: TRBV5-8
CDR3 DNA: TGTGCCAGCAGCTTGTTCAGCAATGAGCAGTTCTTC
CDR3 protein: CASSLFSNEQFF

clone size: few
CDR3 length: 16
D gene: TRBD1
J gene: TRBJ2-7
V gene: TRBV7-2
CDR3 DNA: TGTGCCAGCAGCCTCGAACGGGACAGGGAGGGCTACGAGCAGTACTTC
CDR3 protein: CASSLERDREGYEQYF

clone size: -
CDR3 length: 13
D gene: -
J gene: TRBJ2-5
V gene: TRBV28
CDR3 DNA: TGTGCCAGCAGTCCTTTTGTCCTGGAGACCCAGTACTTC
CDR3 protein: CASSPFVLETQYF

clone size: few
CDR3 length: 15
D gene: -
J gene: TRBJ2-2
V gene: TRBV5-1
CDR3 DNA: TGCGCCAGCAGCTTGGCACCCTTACACAGCCAGGAGCTGTTTTTT
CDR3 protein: CASSLAPLHSQELFF

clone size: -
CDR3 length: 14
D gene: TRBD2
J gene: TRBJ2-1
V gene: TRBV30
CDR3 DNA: TGTGCCTGGAGTAGACTAGCGGGTATTAATGAGCAGTTCTTC
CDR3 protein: CAWSRLAGINEQFF

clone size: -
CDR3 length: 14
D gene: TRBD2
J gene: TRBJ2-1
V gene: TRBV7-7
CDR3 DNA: TGTGCCAGCAGCGACGCTAGCGGGACGGATGAGCAGTTCTTC
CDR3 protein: CASSDASGTDEQFF

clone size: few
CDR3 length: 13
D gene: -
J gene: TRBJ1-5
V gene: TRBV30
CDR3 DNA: TGTGCCTGGGGTTCGGGGGGGGATCAGCCCCAGCATTTT
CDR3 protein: CAWGSGGDQPQHF

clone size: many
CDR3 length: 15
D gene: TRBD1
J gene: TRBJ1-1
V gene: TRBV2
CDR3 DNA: TGTGCCAGCAGGCCTGGGACAGGGATGAACACTGAAGCTTTCTTT
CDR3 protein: CASRPGTGMNTEAFF

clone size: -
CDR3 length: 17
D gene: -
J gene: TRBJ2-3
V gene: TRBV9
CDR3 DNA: TGTGCCAGCAGCGTAGGAAACGGGGGAGTTGGCACAGATACGCAGTATTTT
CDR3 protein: CASSVGNGGVGTDTQYF

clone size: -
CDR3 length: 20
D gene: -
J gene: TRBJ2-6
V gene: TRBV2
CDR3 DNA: TGTGCCAGCATTCGACAGTATCATTTCACTGCGGGATCTGGGGCCAACGTCCTGACTTTC
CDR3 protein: CASIRQYHFTAGSGANVLTF

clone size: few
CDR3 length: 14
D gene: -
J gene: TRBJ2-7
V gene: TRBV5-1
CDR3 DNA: TGCGCCAGCAGCGTACGCGGCGGGACCTACGAGCAGTACTTC
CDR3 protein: CASSVRGGTYEQYF

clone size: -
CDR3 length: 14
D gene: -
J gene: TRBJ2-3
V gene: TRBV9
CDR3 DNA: TGTGCCAGCAGCAATCACAGGGAGCCAGATACGCAGTATTTT
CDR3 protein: CASSNHREPDTQYF

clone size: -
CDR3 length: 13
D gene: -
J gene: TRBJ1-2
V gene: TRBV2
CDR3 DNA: TGTGCCAGCAGTACTTTTTTTAACTATGGCTACACCTTC
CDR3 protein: CASSTFFNYGYTF

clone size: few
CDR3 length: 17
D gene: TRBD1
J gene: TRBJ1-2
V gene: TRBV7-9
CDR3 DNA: TGTGCCAGCAGCCGAACCCGACTTACAGGGGAAGGGGGCGGCTACACCTTC
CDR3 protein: CASSRTRLTGEGGGYTF

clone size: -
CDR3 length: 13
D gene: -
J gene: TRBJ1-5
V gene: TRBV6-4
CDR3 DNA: TGTGCCAGCAGTGAGGACGGTGCGGGGGCCCAGCATTTT
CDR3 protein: CASSEDGAGAQHF

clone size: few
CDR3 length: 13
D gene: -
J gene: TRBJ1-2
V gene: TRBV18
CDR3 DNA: TGTGCCAGCTCAACCGACAGTAACTATGGCTACACCTTC
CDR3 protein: CASSTDSNYGYTF

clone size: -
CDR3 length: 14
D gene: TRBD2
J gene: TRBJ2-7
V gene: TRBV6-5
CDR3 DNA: TGTGCCAGCAGTATCTCCGGGACTAACTACGAGCAGTACTTC
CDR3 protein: CASSISGTNYEQYF

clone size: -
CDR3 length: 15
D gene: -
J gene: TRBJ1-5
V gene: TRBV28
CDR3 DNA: TGTGCCAGCAGTTCGGCCAGGGGCCTCCTAGGGCCCCAGCATTTT
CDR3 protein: CASSSARGLLGPQHF

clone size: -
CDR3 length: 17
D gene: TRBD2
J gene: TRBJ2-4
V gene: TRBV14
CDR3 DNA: TGTGCCAGCAGCCAAGAAGCGGGAGGGCCGGGCAAAAACATTCAGTACTTC
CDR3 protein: CASSQEAGGPGKNIQYF

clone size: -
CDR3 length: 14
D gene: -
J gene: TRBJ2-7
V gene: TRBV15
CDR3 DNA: TGTGCCACCAGCAGAGAGATACAGGGAACCGAGCAGTACTTC
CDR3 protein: CATSREIQGTEQYF

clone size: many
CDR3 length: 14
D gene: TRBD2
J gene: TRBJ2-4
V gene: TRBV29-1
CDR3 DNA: TGCAGCGTTGACTTTGGTAGCGGGAAAAACATTCAGTACTTC
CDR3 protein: CSVDFGSGKNIQYF

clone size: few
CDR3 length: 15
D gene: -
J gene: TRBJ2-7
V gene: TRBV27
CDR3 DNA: TGTGCCAGCAGTCTAACGTCTACTGGGGGGTTCCAGCAGTACTTC
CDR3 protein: CASSLTSTGGFQQYF

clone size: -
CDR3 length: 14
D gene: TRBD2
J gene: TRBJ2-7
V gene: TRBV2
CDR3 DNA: TGTGCCAGTTATACTAGCGGGGGAACCTACGAGCAGTACTTC
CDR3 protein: CASYTSGGTYEQYF

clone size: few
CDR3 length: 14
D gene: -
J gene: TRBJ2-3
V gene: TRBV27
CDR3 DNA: TGTGCCAGCAGTTTCCTGAGATCCACAGATACGCAGTATTTT
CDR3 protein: CASSFLRSTDTQYF

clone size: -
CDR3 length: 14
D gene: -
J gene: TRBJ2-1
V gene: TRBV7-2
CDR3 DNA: TGTGCCAGCAGCTTGGGCAGGGGCCTCAATGAGCAGTTCTTC
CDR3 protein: CASSLGRGLNEQFF

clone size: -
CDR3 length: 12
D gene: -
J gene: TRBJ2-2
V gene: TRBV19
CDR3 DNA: TGTGCCAGTAGTATCACGGCCGGGGAGCTGTTTTTT
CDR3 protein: CASSITAGELFF

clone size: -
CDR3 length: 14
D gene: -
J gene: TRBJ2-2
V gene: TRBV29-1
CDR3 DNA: TGCAGCGTTGGGGGGGTTACGAACACCGGGGAGCTGTTTTTT
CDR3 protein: CSVGGVTNTGELFF

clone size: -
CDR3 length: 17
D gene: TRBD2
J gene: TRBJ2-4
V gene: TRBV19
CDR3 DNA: TGTGCCAGTAGTTCAACGGCGACTAGCGGGAGAGGTAACATTCAGTACTTC
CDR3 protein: CASSSTATSGRGNIQYF

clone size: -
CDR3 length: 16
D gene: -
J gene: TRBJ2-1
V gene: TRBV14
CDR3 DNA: TGTGCCAGCAGCCAATATCTACAGGCCCCCTACAATGAGCAGTTCTTC
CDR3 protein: CASSQYLQAPYNEQFF

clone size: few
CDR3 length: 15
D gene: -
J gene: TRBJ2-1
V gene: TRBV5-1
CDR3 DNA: TGCGCCAGCAGCTTGGGGCCGACTAGAGACAATGAGCAGTTCTTC
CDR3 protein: CASSLGPTRDNEQFF

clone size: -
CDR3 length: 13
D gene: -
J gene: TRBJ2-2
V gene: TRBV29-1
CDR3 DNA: TGCAGCGTTGAAGCTAGGAACACCGGGGAGCTGTTTTTT
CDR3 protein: CSVEARNTGELFF

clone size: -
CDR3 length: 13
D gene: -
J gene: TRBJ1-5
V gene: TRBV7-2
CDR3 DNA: TGTGCCAGCAGCTCAACAGGGACTCAGCCCCAGCATTTT
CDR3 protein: CASSSTGTQPQHF